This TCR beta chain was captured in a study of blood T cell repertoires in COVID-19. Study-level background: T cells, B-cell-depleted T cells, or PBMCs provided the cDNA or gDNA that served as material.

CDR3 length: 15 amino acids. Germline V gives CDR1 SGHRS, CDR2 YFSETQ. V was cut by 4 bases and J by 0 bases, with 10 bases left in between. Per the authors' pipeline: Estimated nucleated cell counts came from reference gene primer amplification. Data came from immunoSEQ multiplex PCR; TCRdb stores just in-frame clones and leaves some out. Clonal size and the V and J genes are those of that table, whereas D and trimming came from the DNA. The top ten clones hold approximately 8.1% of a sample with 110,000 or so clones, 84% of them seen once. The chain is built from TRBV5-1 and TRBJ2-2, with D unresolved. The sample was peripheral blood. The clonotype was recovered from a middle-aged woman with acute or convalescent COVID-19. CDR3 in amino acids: CASSQSVANTGELFF. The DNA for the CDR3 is TGCGCCAGCAGCCAATCAGTCGCGAACACCGGGGAGCTGTTTTTT. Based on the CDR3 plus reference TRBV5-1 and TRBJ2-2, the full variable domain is KAGVTQTPRYLIKTRGQQVTLSCSPISGHRSVSWYQQTPGQGLQFLFEYFSETQRNKGNFPGRFSGRQFSNSRSEMNVSTLELGDSALYLCASSQSVANTGELFFGEGSRLTVL.